This TCR beta chain came from a study of T-cell memory formation after mild COVID-19. MiXCR, run by TCRdb on the 5' RACE reads, gives a single entry per CDR3 protein. This repertoire shows approximately 250,000 distinct CDR3 sequences, over 15% found once; its top ten account for 22%. CDR3 length: 13 amino acids. Germline V CDR1 and CDR2: SGHTA, FQGNSA. Trimming cost V 3 bases and J 6 bases, with 11 bases left between them. This clonotype was seen more than once but under ten times. The chain recombines TRBV7-2 with TRBJ1-1; a weak D match, TRBD1 (5 bases). Material: PBMCs or a T cell subset sorted from them (not recorded which). This clonotype originated in a man aged 18 to 29 who had mild COVID-19 (a few samples of this study predate the infection). Cell type and time point are not known. This CDR3 is CASSFSGVPEAFF. For the CDR3, the DNA is TGTGCCAGCAGCTTCTCGGGGGTTCCTGAAGCTTTCTTT. Together with reference TRBV7-2 and TRBJ1-1, the CDR3 gives the full variable domain: GAGVSQSPSNKVTEKGKDVELRCDPISGHTALYWYRQSLGQGLEFLIYFQGNSAPDKSGLPSDRFSAERTGGSVSTLTIQRTQQEDSAVYLCASSFSGVPEAFFGQGTRLTVV.